This T cell receptor beta chain was recorded in a study of T cell changes during pregnancy in multiple sclerosis. The repertoire was sequenced with immunoSEQ multiplex PCR; TCRdb's copy has only in-frame clones and lacks some. The sample has roughly 99,000 clones; around 93% are singletons. Germline lookup yields CDR1 SNHLY and CDR2 FYNNEI. V lost 2 bases to trimming and J lost 2 bases; unmatched junction nucleotides: 7. This CDR3 contains 16 residues. The clonotype was recovered from a female donor in good health, enrolled as a control in a pregnancy study. The sequencing here drew on peripheral blood, taken in the third trimester of pregnancy. V usage is TRBV2 and J usage is TRBJ2-7, with TRBD2 identical over 9 bases. Here the CDR3 reads CASSERSSGVTYEQYF. CDR3 nucleotides: TGTGCCAGCAGTGAAAGGTCTAGCGGGGTCACCTACGAGCAGTACTTC.